This TCR beta chain was captured in a study of early T cells in non-severe SARS-CoV-2 infection (dated by TCRdb to 2020 to 2022). As for the study more broadly: Because TCR sequencing relied on bulk RNA taken from unsorted whole blood, pairing of alpha and beta chains was not possible. General conclusions and limits of the study: Matching against VDJdb was skewed toward anti-spike CD8 responses, likely underestimated virus-specific expansions, and missed private and CD4 specificities.

CDR1 LNHDA and CDR2 SQIVND are derived from the germline V gene (reference sequence). V lost 4 bases and J lost 5 bases; the stretch between them is 5 bases long. The CDR3 contains 11 residues, cysteine and phenylalanine counted. Only the CDR3 portion is preserved as DNA: 33 bases, with reading frame beginning at the first base. Library generation was performed with 5' RACE. Data came from a NextSeq 500. The TCR library protocol attached unique molecular identifiers to individual cDNA molecules to correct for sequencing error and PCR bias. Both TCR alpha and beta chains were sequenced, and tight co-correlation was observed between alpha and beta sequence abundances in each sample. As for the authors' bioinformatics: Decombinator V4 was used to perform V gene, J gene and CDR3 annotation of TCR sequences. TCRs were defined as expanded if a significant change between any two time points was detected under a Poisson model with p below 0.0001. TCR abundances were normalised to the total number of TCRs sequenced per sample and expressed as counts per million. MAIT TCRs were defined by TRAV1-2 paired with TRAJ12, TRAJ20 or TRAJ33, and iNKT TCRs by TRAV10 paired with TRAJ18. VDJdb, accessed on 1 November 2021, was searched for TCRs annotated for CMV, EBV and SARS-CoV-2, and TCRs annotated for more than one antigen were excluded. TCRdb reanalyzed the raw reads on its own, using fastp at Q25 for trimming and MiXCR for clone calling, and kept in-frame beta chains. For every CDR3 protein sequence, its rows merge into one entry that carries the most common genes and DNA. These V and J calls derive from TCRdb rather than the authors' analysis. For this sample there are some 77,000 distinct CDR3 sequences; roughly a sixth appear just once. The leading ten clones occupy 2.9% of the sample.

This was a case-control study nested in a cohort of healthcare workers in London, UK, who had nasopharyngeal swab PCR tests and blood samples taken every week. Between 23 and 31 March 2020, the week of the UK lockdown, healthcare workers were enrolled and then followed up weekly for as long as 16 weeks. About this clonotype: Its antigen remains unidentified. Base qualities are not recorded, but no much larger clone differs from it by a single base.

The chain joins TRBV19 to TRBJ2-5; no D gene call is confident. The clonotype originates from an adult who was a healthcare worker with PCR-confirmed SARS-CoV-2 infection or an uninfected control (not recorded which). Source material: whole blood. For the CDR3, the sequence is CASSNRETQYF. Read as DNA, the sequence is TGTGCCAGTAGTAACCGGGAGACCCAGTACTTC.